This TCR beta chain was observed in a study of T cell repertoires in cytomegalovirus infection (dated by TCRdb to the late 2010s). A note on the overall study: Donor HLA type was relevant to the analysis, because carriage of CMV infection together with the matching HLA type was indicated by public TCR beta signatures.

Sequencing was performed on an Illumina HiSeq 1500. TCRdb trimmed public reads at Q25 via fastp, called clones via MiXCR and kept in-frame beta chains. Duplicate CDR3 protein sequences are folded into a single record with the most common DNA and genes. Counted in this sample were about 360,000 distinct CDR3 sequences; 15% to 20% of them appeared once. The leading ten clones occupy roughly 9% of the sample. On this clonotype itself: Its recognized antigen is unknown. Base qualities are missing; no much larger clone stands one base away.

Overall study outcomes, separate from this receptor: Cumulative frequency of public TCR beta family members discriminated carriers of CMV infection plus the relevant HLA type in this cohort and an independent approximately 350-donor cohort. In the ex vivo response, HLA-C-restricted CMV-specific TCR beta clonotypes were dominant, and in two of eight donors the single most frequent clonotype came from this HLA-C-restricted group.

Relative to germline, V is 8 bases shorter and J is 4 bases shorter, with 9 bases between their ends. Counted from cysteine to phenylalanine, this CDR3 has 11 amino acids. Here the CDR3 DNA is all that survives: 33 bases in frame from base 1. CDR1 and CDR2, per the germline V gene (reference sequence), are DFQATT and SNEGSKA. This receptor was obtained from a human donor in good health (CMV status not recorded). Some clones in this sample may be carry-over from other donors' samples. The rearrangement combines TRBV20-1 with TRBJ2-1; the D gene remains uncertain. The sample taken for sequencing was PBMCs. The DNA sequence is TGCAGTCTCCAGTTTTACAATGAGCAGTTCTTC. Its translation reads: CSLQFYNEQFF.